The rows below give T cell receptor beta chains drawn from one sample of a study of regulatory T cells in long-lasting Graves disease. MiXCR, run by TCRdb on the multiplex PCR reads, gives a single entry per CDR3 protein. The top ten hold 22% of the sample, which has around 400,000 distinct CDR3 sequences, about a sixth seen once. The sequenced sample was peripheral blood mononuclear cells (PBMCs), obtained at new diagnosis, from a patient treated with antithyroid drugs. The source is a female donor with Graves disease. CDR3s include the opening cysteine and the closing phenylalanine or tryptophan. D genes are given only for firm matches. Some rows mark clone size as missing; the rest say once, few, many or name a class of expanded clone.

j_gene,abundance,v_gene,d_gene,CDR3aa,CDR3nt
TRBJ2-7,many,TRBV7-2,TRBD2,CASSSRGTSGSMGEQYF,TGTGCCAGCAGCTCTAGGGGGACTAGCGGGAGCATGGGTGAGCAGTACTTC
TRBJ1-2,many,TRBV28,NA,CASSLNPGASGYTF,TGTGCCAGCAGTTTAAACCCGGGGGCGAGTGGCTACACCTTC
TRBJ2-7,few,TRBV12-3/TRBV12-4,TRBD1,CASGGQAERSEQYF,TGTGCCAGCGGGGGACAGGCAGAAAGGAGCGAGCAGTACTTC
TRBJ2-1,many,TRBV2,TRBD1,CASSYDRDNEQFF,TGTGCCAGCAGCTATGACAGGGACAATGAGCAGTTCTTC
TRBJ2-4,many,TRBV28,NA,CASSTWEDGLAKNIQYF,TGTGCCAGCAGTACGTGGGAGGACGGGCTAGCCAAAAACATTCAGTACTTC
TRBJ2-3,many,TRBV24-1,NA,CATSDSGSRGGSTDTQYF,TGTGCCACCAGTGATTCTGGCAGTCGAGGGGGAAGCACAGATACGCAGTATTTT
TRBJ1-2,many,TRBV12-5,NA,CASGSLQGTGYTF,TGTGCTAGTGGTTCGTTGCAGGGAACGGGCTACACCTTC
TRBJ2-5,NA,TRBV6-1,TRBD1,CASSRDRVETQYF,TGTGCCAGCAGCCGGGACAGGGTTGAGACCCAGTACTTC
TRBJ2-3,many,TRBV20-1,TRBD2,CSAGRTSGKNTQYF,TGCAGTGCGGGGCGGACTAGCGGGAAGAATACGCAGTATTTT
TRBJ1-1,NA,TRBV2,NA,CVSEGPIDLNTEAFF,TGTGTTTCAGAAGGCCCGATAGACCTGAACACTGAAGCTTTCTTT
TRBJ2-7,NA,TRBV7-9,TRBD1,CASIVGTGVWYEQYF,TGTGCCAGCATCGTCGGGACAGGGGTCTGGTACGAGCAGTACTTC
TRBJ2-1,many,TRBV12-3/TRBV12-4,NA,CASSGHEQFF,TGTGCCAGCAGTGGCCATGAGCAGTTCTTC